The rows below give T cell receptor beta chains drawn from one sample of a study of blood T cells in healthy people across ages. TCRdb processed the 5' RACE reads anew with MiXCR; each CDR3 protein has one entry. This sample has 1,800,000 or so distinct CDR3 sequences, with approximately 39% found just once. The sequenced sample was blood. The receptors were gathered from a human donor in good health. Both conserved end residues are trimmed from each CDR3. Size values are once, few and many counts, or a class for expanded clones, and some rows have none.

CDR3	length	size	V
ASSFSSGGAGEQY	13	few	TRBV11-2
ASRRTSGGNNEQF	13	few	TRBV6-2/TRBV6-3
ASSGGLRVEQF	11	-	TRBV5-1
ASSGQAKGSNEQF	13	-	TRBV11-3
ASSQVVSSLGSPLH	14	few	TRBV3-1
ASSKGLTRTAGELF	14	-	TRBV7-9
SPGAGALSDVYGYT	14	-	TRBV20-1
ASSQVLPRGNQPQH	14	-	TRBV4-1
ATSRDLGWLAGPENEQF	17	few	TRBV15
ASSQGTYTYEQY	12	-	TRBV3-1
ASSAAGGSEDTQY	13	few	TRBV9
ASSQAMNNEKLF	12	-	TRBV4-3
ASSPDGGGPQY	11	once	TRBV9
AGRTGYNEQF	10	-	TRBV6-6
ASSQWGTGGLEQY	13	-	TRBV3-1
ASIQGIVQF	9	-	TRBV27
ASRESHGDQPQH	12	-	TRBV28
ASSTATYEQY	10	-	TRBV6-1
SVSTSFEQY	9	few	TRBV29-1
ASTPGGGNTEAF	12	-	TRBV7-2
ASSKSGTRETQY	12	-	TRBV7-3
ASRAGVTTEAF	11	-	TRBV19
ASSQVATGVFHEQY	14	-	TRBV14
AGSSLWPGSNYGYT	14	few	TRBV7-9
ASSNHPRGGVQETQY	15	-	TRBV6-2/TRBV6-3
ASSPHGGGATEAF	13	-	TRBV7-3
SARDQGRGSGELF	13	-	TRBV20-1
ASSTTGTGNYGYT	13	few	TRBV5-1
ASSSGPTRSYEQY	13	few	TRBV5-6
ASSTTTEPSYNEQF	14	-	TRBV5-1
ASSLVPAESTNRGEKLF	17	few	TRBV7-9
ASAFGTANTEAF	12	-	TRBV27
ASSRGPGTIRETQF	14	-	TRBV6-5
ASSSRTGGEDTQY	13	-	TRBV12-3/TRBV12-4
ASSVVAGGPVNYGYT	15	few	TRBV9
SARKGQGASGGYT	13	once	TRBV20-1
ASSYFRQNYGYT	12	-	TRBV6-6
ASSPTGARDGYT	12	-	TRBV7-2
SGGGVDQPQH	10	-	TRBV29-1
SASGYSNQPQH	11	many	TRBV20-1
ASSSLGSGVTEAF	13	-	TRBV7-2
SVPLAGVVNEQF	12	-	TRBV29-1
ASSVVGASSYNEQF	14	few	TRBV9
ASSPGTGVSETQY	13	many	TRBV7-2
ASNQDRSNQPQH	12	few	TRBV4-2
ASIPRDRFGAF	11	few	TRBV2
ATSDLGREETQY	12	-	TRBV24-1
ASTPDRRNTEAF	12	-	TRBV12-3/TRBV12-4
ASSSGPLGGETQY	13	-	TRBV7-6
SVVGRQGSTEAF	12	-	TRBV29-1
ASSQEEVNPTYSYNEQY	17	-	TRBV3-1
ASSQMGHPEAF	11	-	TRBV4-3
ASSPLRQGNYGYT	13	-	TRBV7-2
SVEQAINTEAF	11	few	TRBV29-1
SATRRDIPQGYT	12	-	TRBV20-1